This T cell receptor (beta chain) was sequenced for a study of neurological immune-mediated disorders. The table lists this clonotype with many counts. Its target is unknown. TCRdb ran MiXCR on the 5' RACE reads and lists one entry per CDR3 protein. The data contain over 25,000 distinct CDR3 sequences, 21% of them singletons. Overall study results and limits: CDR3 amino acid sequences found in expanded clones were never shared across subjects, suggesting private repertoires in all groups.

The CDR3 totals 15 residues. Germline-derived CDR1 and CDR2 are SGHRS and YFSETQ. V was trimmed by 2 bases and J by 1 base, leaving 11 bases between them. Unsorted libraries came from 2 million PBMCs stored at -80 °C. The rearrangement uses TRBV5-1 and TRBJ2-3, with D possibly TRBD2 on 5 matching bases. Sequences were obtained from PBMCs. This TCR derives from a woman in her sixties or seventies in good health. In DNA, the CDR3 is TGCGCCAGCAGCTTAACGGACTCACGCACAGATACGCAGTATTTT. As protein: CASSLTDSRTDTQYF.